This TCR beta chain was profiled in a study of blood T cell repertoires in COVID-19. Study in general: There were acute and convalescent COVID-19 samples, and they came from the United States, Italy and Spain.

TCRdb keeps only in-frame clones here, not all; method: immunoSEQ multiplex PCR. The sample holds around 190,000 clones; 85% to 90% are singletons and the top ten take 20% to 25%. Trimming took 6 bases from V and 7 from J; bases not matched to a gene: 9. CDR1 MDHEN and CDR2 SYDVKM come from the germline V gene. The length of the CDR3 is 15 residues. In terms of age and location, participants ranged from roughly 18 to 95 years and lived in about two dozen US areas. Sequencing input: PBMCs or T cells enriched from blood (not recorded which). The clonotype was recovered from a woman aged 40 to 50 in a cohort exposed to, infected with or recovered from COVID-19 (not recorded which). V and J are TRBV28 and TRBJ2-2; 9 bases fit TRBD1. DNA of the CDR3: TGTGCCAGCAGCCAACGGACAGGGGCGGGCGGGGAGCTGTTTTTT. Translating gives CASSQRTGAGGELFF.